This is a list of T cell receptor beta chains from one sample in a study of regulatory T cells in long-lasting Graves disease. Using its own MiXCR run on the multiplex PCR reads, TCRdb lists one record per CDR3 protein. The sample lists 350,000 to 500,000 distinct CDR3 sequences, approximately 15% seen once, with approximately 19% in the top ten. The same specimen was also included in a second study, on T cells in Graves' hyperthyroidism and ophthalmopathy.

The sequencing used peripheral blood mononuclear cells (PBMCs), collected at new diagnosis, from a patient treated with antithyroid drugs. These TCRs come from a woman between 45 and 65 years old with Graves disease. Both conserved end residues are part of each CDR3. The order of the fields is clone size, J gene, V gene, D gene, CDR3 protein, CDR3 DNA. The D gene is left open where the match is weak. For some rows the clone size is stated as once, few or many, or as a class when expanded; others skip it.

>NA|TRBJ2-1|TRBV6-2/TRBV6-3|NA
CASHTLIDEQFF
TGTGCCAGCCATACCCTTATCGATGAGCAGTTCTTC
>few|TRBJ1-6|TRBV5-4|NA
CDALPFDSPLHF
TGTGATGCCTTGCCCTTCGATTCACCCCTCCACTTT
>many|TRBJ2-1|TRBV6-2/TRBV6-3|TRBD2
CASKQRASGYNEQFF
TGTGCCAGCAAGCAACGGGCTAGCGGGTACAATGAGCAGTTCTTC
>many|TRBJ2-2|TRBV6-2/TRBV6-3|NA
CASSRQSPPNTGELFF
TGTGCCAGCAGTAGACAGTCTCCCCCGAACACCGGGGAGCTGTTTTTT
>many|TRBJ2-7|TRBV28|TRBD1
CASSPPPRGRAEQYF
TGTGCCAGCAGTCCCCCGCCCAGGGGGCGCGCCGAGCAGTACTTC
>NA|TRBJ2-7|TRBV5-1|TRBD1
CASSLWTGGHEQYF
TGCGCCAGCAGCTTGTGGACAGGGGGCCACGAGCAGTACTTC
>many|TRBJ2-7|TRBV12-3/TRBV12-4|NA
CASSFMGPSYEQYF
TGTGCCAGCAGTTTTATGGGGCCCTCCTACGAGCAGTACTTC
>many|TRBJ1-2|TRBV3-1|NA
CASMFAGTFGYTF
TGTGCCAGCATGTTTGCAGGGACCTTTGGCTACACCTTC
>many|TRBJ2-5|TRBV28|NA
CASEDRETQYF
TGTGCCAGCGAGGACCGGGAGACCCAGTACTTC
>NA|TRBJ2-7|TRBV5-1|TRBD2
CASRSGVGGPYEQYF
TGCGCCAGCAGGAGCGGGGTTGGAGGGCCCTACGAGCAGTACTTC
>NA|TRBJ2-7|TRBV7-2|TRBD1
CASSSTGERVYEQYF
TGTGCCAGCAGCTCAACAGGGGAGAGGGTCTACGAGCAGTACTTC
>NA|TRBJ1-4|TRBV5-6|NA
CASSSTALREKLFF
TGTGCCAGCAGCTCGACAGCCCTTAGGGAAAAACTGTTTTTT
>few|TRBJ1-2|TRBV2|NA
CASSSDDRNSGYTF
TGTGCCAGCAGCTCTGATGACAGGAACTCTGGCTACACCTTC
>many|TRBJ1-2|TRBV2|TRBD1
CASPGQLGGGYTF
TGTGCCAGCCCGGGACAGTTAGGGGGAGGCTACACCTTC
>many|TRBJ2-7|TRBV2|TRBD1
CASEKGQDVYEQYF
TGTGCCAGCGAAAAAGGACAGGACGTCTACGAGCAGTACTTC
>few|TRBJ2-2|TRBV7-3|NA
CASSSAMDGELFF
TGTGCCAGCAGCTCCGCTATGGACGGGGAGCTGTTTTTT
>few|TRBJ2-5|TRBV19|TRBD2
CASSILAGETQYF
TGTGCCAGTAGTATACTAGCGGGAGAGACCCAGTACTTC
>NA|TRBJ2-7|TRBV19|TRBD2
CASSKTAGGTNYEQYF
TGTGCCAGTAGTAAAACAGCGGGAGGAACTAACTACGAGCAGTACTTC
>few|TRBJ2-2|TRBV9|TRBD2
CASSVQSGRNTGELFF
TGTGCCAGCAGCGTACAGAGCGGGAGAAACACCGGGGAGCTGTTTTTT
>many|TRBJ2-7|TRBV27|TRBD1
CASRAQGNLYEQYF
TGTGCCAGCAGAGCACAGGGGAACCTATACGAGCAGTACTTC
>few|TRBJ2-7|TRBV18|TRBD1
CASSPAPGQGYYEQYF
TGTGCCAGCTCACCAGCCCCGGGACAGGGTTACTACGAGCAGTACTTC
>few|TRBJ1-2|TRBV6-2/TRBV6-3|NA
CASSYSARDYGYTF
TGTGCCAGCAGTTACTCGGCCCGCGACTATGGCTACACCTTC